The next 10 T cell receptor beta chains were all read from a single sample in a study of blood T cell repertoires in COVID-19. The table came from immunoSEQ multiplex PCR; TCRdb's copy has only in-frame clones and leaves some out. The sample consists of just over 60,000 clones, roughly 80% of them appearing once. Sequencing was performed on peripheral blood. These receptor sequences come from a man between 60 and 75 years old with acute or convalescent COVID-19.

This sequence joins TRBV9 and TRBJ2-5, with D possibly being TRBD2 (6 bases). The length of the CDR3 is 14 residues. V gave up 0 bases and J gave up 2 bases, with 8 bases separating them. The V gene's germline CDR1 is SGDLS and CDR2 YYNGEE. The CDR3 is CASSVVGGQETQYF. For the CDR3, the DNA is TGTGCCAGCAGCGTAGTGGGGGGACAAGAGACCCAGTACTTC. The full variable domain, completed using reference TRBV9 and TRBJ2-5, is DSGVTQTPKHLITATGQRVTLRCSPRSGDLSVYWYQQSLDQGLQFLIQYYNGEERAKGNILERFSAQQFPDLHSELNLSSLELGDSALYFCASSVVGGQETQYFGPGTRLLVL.

This clone has more than one count but fewer than ten. The chain has TRBV18 and TRBJ1-5; 7 nucleotides match TRBD1. Germline V lookup: CDR1 KGHSH, CDR2 LQKENI. With V trimmed by 8 bases and J by 5 bases, 9 bases remained unmatched. The CDR3 runs 14 residues. CDR3 sequence (DNA): TGTGCCAGCGCCCTACAACAGGGGTATCAGCCCCAGCATTTT. Residues: CASALQQGYQPQHF.

This rearrangement joins TRBV6-5 to TRBJ1-6; a weak D match, TRBD1 (6 bases). Trimming shortened V by 10 bases and J by 7 bases, and 11 bases separated the two germline ends. The CDR3 extends over 12 amino acids. Germline CDR1 reads MNHEY; CDR2 reads SVGAGI. Written as DNA, the CDR3 is TGTGCCACCCGGACAGTAAATTCACCCCTCCACTTT. Translation gives CATRTVNSPLHF.

This clone was detected only once. This chain links TRBV20-1 with TRBJ1-2; TRBD1 agrees at 9 bases. The CDR3 contains 11 residues. With 5 bases clipped from V and 11 bases from J, the junction kept 6 bases outside the gene matches. Germline lookup yields CDR1 DFQATT and CDR2 SNEGSKA (reference sequence). The DNA of the CDR3 is TGCAGTGCTGGGGGGACAGGGAGTTACACCTTC. Amino acid sequence: CSAGGTGSYTF.

This clone was recorded only once. The chain employs TRBV6-5 and TRBJ2-3, with 9 bases identical to TRBD2. Trimming removed 2 bases from V and 5 bases from J; junction bases left unmatched: 8. The CDR3 sequence is 16 residues long. Looked up from germline, CDR1 is MNHEY and CDR2 is SVGAGI. The CDR3 loop reads CASSYEPGLAGDTQYF. In DNA, the CDR3 is TGTGCCAGCAGTTACGAGCCGGGACTAGCAGGAGATACGCAGTATTTT.

The chain couples TRBV4-2 to TRBJ1-2, with 11 positions matching TRBD1. The germline CDR1 and CDR2 sequences are LGHNA and YNFKEQ. J lost 8 bases, V lost 5 bases, and 4 bases had no gene match. There are 13 residues in the CDR3. CDR3 protein: CASSSRTGGGYTF. CDR3 sequence (DNA): TGTGCCAGCAGCAGCAGGACAGGGGGCGGCTACACCTTC.

In this sample, this clone turned up once. The chain combines TRBV10-2 with TRBJ2-1; 9 nucleotides match TRBD2. The germline CDR1 and CDR2 sequences are WSHSY and SAAADI. CDR3 size: 15 residues. V shed 2 bases and J 9 bases; nucleotides not matched to a gene: 8. The CDR3 is CASSEPEGGRAEQFF. For the CDR3, the DNA is TGCGCCAGCAGTGAGCCTGAGGGCGGGAGGGCTGAGCAGTTCTTC.

For the CDR3, the DNA is TGTGCCAGCAGCCCGGGACAGGTTGATAATGAGCAGTTCTTC. This translates into CASSPGQVDNEQFF. The chain links TRBV7-3 to TRBJ2-1; 8 positions agree with TRBD1. Germline trimming cut 5 bases from V and 7 bases from J; bases unmatched to any gene: 7. Germline loops: CDR1 SGHTA, CDR2 FQGTGA. This CDR3 has 14 residues.

This clone was detected only a few times. The rearrangement joins TRBV28 to TRBJ2-1; D call uncertain. The germline CDR1 and CDR2 sequences are MDHEN and SYDVKM. CDR3 length: 15 amino acids. Trimming removed 3 bases from V and 0 bases from J, with 9 bases in between. CDR3 sequence reads: CASSFAESSYNEQFF. Written as DNA, the CDR3 is TGTGCCAGCAGTTTCGCGGAGAGCTCCTACAATGAGCAGTTCTTC.

CDR3 nucleotide sequence: TGTGCCAGCAGGCCCCTGCGGGGGAACACTGAAGCTTTCTTT. It translates to CASRPLRGNTEAFF. The V gene is TRBV6-5, the J gene TRBJ1-1; D is unresolved. The CDR3 runs 14 residues. Germline V lookup: CDR1 MNHEY, CDR2 SVGAGI. V lost 6 bases and J 1 base, leaving 12 bases between the germline ends.